The following is a T cell receptor (beta chain) sequence with its context. What it binds is not known. These data originate in a study of vaccination and CD4 T cells after COVID-19. CDR1 and CDR2 (germline): MNHEY, SVGEGT. Unmatched junction bases numbered 17, after V lost 6 bases and J lost 1 base. The CDR3 has 20 residues. As for treatment: approximately nine-day PBMC culture with coronavirus spike peptide pools or control peptides (ViraFEST assay). Positive PCR results dated from March to December 2020, before the US Alpha, Beta and Delta variants. An Oncomine TCR Beta short-read assay was used to sequence the DNA from cultured CD4+ T cells. Genomic DNA was drawn out of CD4+ T cells grown in culture. TCRdb processed the PCR reads anew with MiXCR; each CDR3 protein has one entry. Of fewer than 25,000 distinct CDR3 sequences detected, roughly 42% appear once; the ten largest clones hold roughly 6.2%.

Study results and limitations: Spike mono-reactivity was the property of 304 of 307 vaccine-specific clones in convalescent patients.

The sequencing used CD4+ T cells from blood, cultured in vitro, collected before SARS-CoV-2 vaccination. This clonotype was obtained from a human donor who had recovered from COVID-19. The chain employs TRBV6-2 or TRBV6-3 and TRBJ2-3; TRBD2 matches 12 bases. The CDR3 loop reads CASRPRQGKRLAGGTDTQYF. CDR3 bases: TGTGCCAGCAGGCCAAGACAGGGAAAGAGACTAGCGGGGGGCACAGATACGCAGTATTTT.